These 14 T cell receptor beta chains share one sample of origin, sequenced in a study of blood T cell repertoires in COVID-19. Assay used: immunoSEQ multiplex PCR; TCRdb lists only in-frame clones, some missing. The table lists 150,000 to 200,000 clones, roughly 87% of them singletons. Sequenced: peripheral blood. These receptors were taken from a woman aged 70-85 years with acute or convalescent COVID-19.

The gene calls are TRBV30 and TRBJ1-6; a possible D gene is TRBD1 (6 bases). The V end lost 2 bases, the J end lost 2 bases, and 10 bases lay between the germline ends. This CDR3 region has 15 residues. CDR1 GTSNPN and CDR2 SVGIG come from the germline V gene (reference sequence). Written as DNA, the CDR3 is TGTGCCTGGAGTTCAGACAGGCCCTATAATTCACCCCTCCACTTT. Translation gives CAWSSDRPYNSPLHF.

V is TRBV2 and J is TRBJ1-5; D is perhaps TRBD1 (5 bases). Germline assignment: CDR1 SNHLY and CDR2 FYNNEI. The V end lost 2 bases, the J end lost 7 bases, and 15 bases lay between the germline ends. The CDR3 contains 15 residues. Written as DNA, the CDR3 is TGTGCCAGCAGTGAAAACGGGGGAGTGAGACAGCCCCAGCATTTT. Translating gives CASSENGGVRQPQHF.

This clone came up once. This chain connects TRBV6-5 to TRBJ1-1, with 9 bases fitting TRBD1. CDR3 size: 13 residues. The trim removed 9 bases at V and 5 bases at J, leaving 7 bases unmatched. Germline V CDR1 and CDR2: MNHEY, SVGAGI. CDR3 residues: CASLQGAGTEAFF. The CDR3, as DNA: TGTGCCAGTTTACAGGGGGCTGGTACTGAAGCTTTCTTT.

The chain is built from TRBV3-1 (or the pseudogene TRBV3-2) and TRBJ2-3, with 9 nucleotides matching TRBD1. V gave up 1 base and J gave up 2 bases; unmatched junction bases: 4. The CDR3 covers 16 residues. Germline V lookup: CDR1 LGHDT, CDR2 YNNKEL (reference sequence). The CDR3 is CASSQVQGAFTDTQYF. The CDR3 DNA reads TGTGCCAGCAGCCAAGTACAGGGGGCTTTCACAGATACGCAGTATTTT.

CDR3 residues: CASSSREGRGAKNIQYF. The CDR3 region has the DNA TGTGCCAGCAGCTCCCGGGAAGGGCGGGGGGCCAAAAACATTCAGTACTTC. The gene calls are TRBV7-2 and TRBJ2-4; 7 nucleotides agree with TRBD2. The V gene end was trimmed by 4 bases and the J gene end by 1 base; junction bases not matched to a gene: 10. The CDR3 is 17 residues long. CDR1 is SGHTA, CDR2 FQGNSA, per germline.

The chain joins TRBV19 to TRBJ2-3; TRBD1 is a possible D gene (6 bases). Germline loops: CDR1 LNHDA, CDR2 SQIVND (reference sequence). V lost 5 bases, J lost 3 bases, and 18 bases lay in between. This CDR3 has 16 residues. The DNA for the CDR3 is TGTGCCAGTAGTTGGGGGCCAGGGAAGGGAACAGATACGCAGTATTTT. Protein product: CASSWGPGKGTDTQYF.

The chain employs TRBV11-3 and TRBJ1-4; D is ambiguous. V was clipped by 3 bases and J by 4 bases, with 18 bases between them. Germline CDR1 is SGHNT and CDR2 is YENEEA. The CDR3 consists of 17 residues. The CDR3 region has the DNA TGTGCCAGCAGCTTTCTTCCACTGGGCCCTAATAATGAAAAACTGTTTTTT. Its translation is CASSFLPLGPNNEKLFF.

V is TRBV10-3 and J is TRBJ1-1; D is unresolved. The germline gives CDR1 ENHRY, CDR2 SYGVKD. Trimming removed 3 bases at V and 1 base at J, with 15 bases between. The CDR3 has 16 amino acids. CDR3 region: CAISDISGGRNTEAFF. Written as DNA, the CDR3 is TGTGCCATCAGTGACATCTCAGGTGGCAGGAACACTGAAGCTTTCTTT.

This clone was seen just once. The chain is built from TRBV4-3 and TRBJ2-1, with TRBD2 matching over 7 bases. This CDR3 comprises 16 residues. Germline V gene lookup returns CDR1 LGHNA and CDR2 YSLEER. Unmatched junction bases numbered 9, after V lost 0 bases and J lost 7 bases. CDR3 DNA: TGCGCCAGCAGCCAAGATAGTAGCGGGCCTTCGAATGAGCAGTTCTTC. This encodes CASSQDSSGPSNEQFF.

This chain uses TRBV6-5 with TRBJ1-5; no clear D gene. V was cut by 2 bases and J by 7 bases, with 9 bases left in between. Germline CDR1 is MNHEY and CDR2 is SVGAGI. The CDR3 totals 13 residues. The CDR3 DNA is TGTGCCAGCAGTTACCTCGCCGGGCAGCCCCAGCATTTT. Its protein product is CASSYLAGQPQHF.

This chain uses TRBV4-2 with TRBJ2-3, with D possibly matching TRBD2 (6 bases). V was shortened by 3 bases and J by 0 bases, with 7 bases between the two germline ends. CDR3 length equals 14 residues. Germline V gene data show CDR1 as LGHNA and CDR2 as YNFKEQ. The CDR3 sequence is CASSQGGSTDTQYF. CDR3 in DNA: TGTGCCAGCAGCCAGGGGGGTAGCACAGATACGCAGTATTTT.

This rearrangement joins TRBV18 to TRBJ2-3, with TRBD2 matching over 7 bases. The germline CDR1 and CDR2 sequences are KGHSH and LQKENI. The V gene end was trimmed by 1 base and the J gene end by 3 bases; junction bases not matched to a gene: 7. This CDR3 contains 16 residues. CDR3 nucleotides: TGTGCCAGCTCACCACGAGAAACTAGCGCTACAGATACGCAGTATTTT. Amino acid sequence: CASSPRETSATDTQYF.

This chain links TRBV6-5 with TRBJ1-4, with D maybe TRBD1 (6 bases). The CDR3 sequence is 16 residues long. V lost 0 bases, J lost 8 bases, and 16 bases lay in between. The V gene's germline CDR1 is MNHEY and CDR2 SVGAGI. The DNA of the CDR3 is TGTGCCAGCAGTTACTCTTATAGGGGTCAGGGGGAAAAACTGTTTTTT. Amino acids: CASSYSYRGQGEKLFF.

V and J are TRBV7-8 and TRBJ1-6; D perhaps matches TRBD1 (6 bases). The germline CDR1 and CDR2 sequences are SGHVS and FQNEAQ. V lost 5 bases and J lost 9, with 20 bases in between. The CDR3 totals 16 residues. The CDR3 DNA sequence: TGTGCCAGCAGCATACAGGGTTTTCGGGGCGTTTCACCCCTCCACTTT. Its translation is CASSIQGFRGVSPLHF.